The next 17 T cell receptor beta chains were all read from a single sample in a study of CD8+CD57+ T cells in acquired aplastic anemia. TCR beta VDJ and CDR3 were profiled, and genomic DNA was the template. TCRdb called the reads again in MiXCR, with one record for every CDR3 protein. The table has under 350,000 distinct CDR3 sequences, approximately 57% seen once; the top ten hold approximately 1.2%. The patients chosen for sequencing had shown expansion of CD8+CD57+ cells (detected by flow cytometry). Sequencing used sorted CD4+, CD8+, or CD8+CD57+ T cells (not recorded which) from PBMCs. Every receptor here comes from a human donor with aplastic anemia.

This clonotype was seen repeatedly, ten times or more. This chain links TRBV5-1 with TRBJ2-3, with D possibly called TRBD1 or TRBD2 (5 bases each). The V end lost 4 bases, the J end lost 2 bases, and 11 bases lay between the germline ends. The CDR3 extends over 14 amino acids. CDR1 SGHRS and CDR2 YFSETQ come from the germline V gene. CDR3 sequence: CASSPRDPTDTQYF. The CDR3 DNA follows: TGCGCCAGCAGCCCCCGGGACCCCACAGATACGCAGTATTTT.

Notes on this clonotype: At one of its ends the junction is not consistent with the germline gene, which may arise from a read error. The CDR3 coding sequence is TGTGCTAGCAGCTTAGAATCGGCTAGTACTACGCAGTATTTT. The encoded protein is CASSLESASTTQYF. This sequence joins TRBV7-6 and TRBJ2-3; D is unresolved. The length of the CDR3 is 14 residues. In germline, CDR1 is SGHVS, CDR2 FNYEAQ.

The chain recombines TRBV2 with TRBJ2-5; the match to TRBD2 covers 8 bases. The CDR3 extends over 15 amino acids. Germline CDR1 and CDR2: SNHLY and FYNNEI. J lost 4 bases, V lost 6 bases, and 10 bases had no gene match. Written as DNA, the CDR3 is TGTGCCAGCAGCGCAATAGCGGGGTTGAGAGAGACCCAGTACTTC. Amino acids: CASSAIAGLRETQYF.

This clonotype was recorded many times. This rearrangement joins TRBV3-1 to TRBJ2-1, with D perhaps matching TRBD1 or TRBD2 (5 bases each). Germline assignment: CDR1 LGHDT and CDR2 YNNKEL (reference sequence). V lost 1 base and J lost 13, with 14 bases in between. CDR3 length equals 13 residues. The CDR3 DNA follows: TGTGCCAGCAGCCAAGCCACAGGACTCGACCAGTTCTTC. Protein: CASSQATGLDQFF.

The chain uses TRBV2 and TRBJ2-7; TRBD2 matches 15 bases. The CDR3 runs to 17 residues. Per the germline V gene, CDR1 is SNHLY and CDR2 is FYNNEI. V shed 6 bases, J shed 6 bases, and the junction held 12 bases outside the gene matches. CDR3 protein: CASSRTSGGAQGAEQYF. Here the CDR3 DNA reads TGTGCCAGCAGCCGGACTAGCGGGGGGGCCCAAGGGGCCGAGCAGTACTTC.

This chain joins TRBV7-9 and TRBJ2-2; D could derive from TRBD1 or TRBD2 (5 bases each). Germline CDR1 and CDR2: SEHNR and FQNEAQ (reference sequence). There are 17 residues in the CDR3. Trimming pared 1 base from V and 0 bases from J, leaving 12 bases between. The CDR3 DNA sequence: TGTGCCAGCAGCTTAGGGGGACCGGGAACGAACACCGGGGAGCTGTTTTTT. Protein sequence: CASSLGGPGTNTGELFF.

This clonotype showed up just once. The V call is TRBV12-3 or TRBV12-4, the J call TRBJ2-7; 9 positions match TRBD2. V gave up 6 bases and J gave up 7 bases; unmatched junction bases: 16. This CDR3 region has 16 residues. The CDR3 DNA reads as TGTGCCAGCAGCTCCCCCCTTAGCGGGAGCTCCCGGGAGCAGTACTTC. This codes for CASSSPLSGSSREQYF.

V usage is TRBV19 and J usage is TRBJ2-3; no reliable D call. The V end lost 1 base, the J end lost 6 bases, and 8 bases lay between the germline ends. The CDR3 totals 13 residues. Germline CDR1 and CDR2: LNHDA and SQIVND (reference sequence). CDR3 in DNA: TGTGCCAGTAGTATAGGTTTGGTCGATACGCAGTATTTT. Its protein is CASSIGLVDTQYF.

This clonotype was recorded many times. J is TRBJ2-7 and V is TRBV27; TRBD1 aligns across 8 bases. This CDR3 has 14 amino acids. Trimming at V came to 2 bases and at J to 3 bases, leaving 3 bases not matched to a gene. Germline CDR1 is MNHEY and CDR2 is SMNVEV (reference sequence). The CDR3 is CASSLITGGYEQYF. The CDR3 DNA sequence: TGTGCCAGCAGTTTAATTACAGGGGGCTACGAGCAGTACTTC.

This rearrangement joins TRBV24-1 to TRBJ1-2, with D unclear. CDR3 length: 12 residues. The germline V gene encodes CDR1 KGHDR and CDR2 SFDVKD. V was trimmed by 7 bases and J by 4 bases, leaving 9 bases between them. This chain's CDR3 is CATSDHSYGYTF. CDR3 bases: TGTGCCACCAGCGACCACAGCTATGGCTACACCTTC.

There are a few counts of this clonotype. V and J are TRBV9 and TRBJ2-3; no clear D. Germline V gene sequence: CDR1 SGDLS, CDR2 YYNGEE. V was pared by 2 bases and J by 1 base, with 8 bases between. The CDR3 has 14 residues. The CDR3 nucleotides read TGTGCCAGCAGCGTCCGACGAGGCACAGATACGCAGTATTTT. The encoded protein is CASSVRRGTDTQYF.

The chain joins TRBV9 to TRBJ2-2; 8 nucleotides agree with TRBD1. With 0 bases clipped from V and 6 bases from J, the junction kept 7 bases outside the gene matches. Germline-derived CDR1 and CDR2 are SGDLS and YYNGEE. The CDR3 totals 16 residues. CDR3 sequence reads: CASSVEGQVFPGELFF. The CDR3, as DNA: TGTGCCAGCAGCGTAGAGGGACAGGTGTTCCCCGGGGAGCTGTTTTTT.

This sequence joins TRBV7-2 and TRBJ1-1; D possibly corresponds to TRBD1 (5 bases). This CDR3 comprises 15 residues. Trimming removed 5 bases from V and 6 bases from J, with 19 bases in between. Looked up from germline, CDR1 is SGHTA and CDR2 is FQGNSA. The CDR3 coding sequence is TGTGCCAGCAGCCAAGATGTGGGGGGATTCTCTGAAGCTTTCTTT. This codes for CASSQDVGGFSEAFF.

This chain connects TRBV11-3 to TRBJ2-7; D not resolved. CDR1 SGHNT and CDR2 YENEEA come from the germline V gene. Trimming pared 7 bases from V and 5 bases from J, leaving 15 bases between. This CDR3 is built from 13 residues. CDR3 residues: CASNSMTTHEQYF. The CDR3 DNA sequence: TGTGCCAGCAACTCTATGACGACTCACGAGCAGTACTTC.

The chain couples TRBV9 to TRBJ2-2; unclear D gene. The CDR3 is made up of 17 amino acids. Germline V gene lookup returns CDR1 SGDLS and CDR2 YYNGEE. V was pared by 4 bases and J by 0 bases, with 16 bases between. CDR3 DNA sequence: TGTGCCAGCAGCCAAGACACCACATCGTCGAACACCGGGGAGCTGTTTTTT. It specifies CASSQDTTSSNTGELFF.

This clonotype occurred a few times. This chain links TRBV7-2 with TRBJ2-3, with 7 bases that match TRBD1. This CDR3 comprises 12 residues. Germline CDR1 and CDR2: SGHTA and FQGNSA. Trimming at V came to 5 bases and at J to 8 bases, leaving 4 bases not matched to a gene. CDR3 amino acids: CASSVGQSTQYF. The CDR3 bases are TGTGCCAGCAGCGTGGGACAGTCTACGCAGTATTTT. The full variable domain, completed using reference TRBV7-2 and TRBJ2-3, is GAGVSQSPSNKVTEKGKDVELRCDPISGHTALYWYRQSLGQGLEFLIYFQGNSAPDKSGLPSDRFSAERTGGSVSTLTIQRTQQEDSAVYLCASSVGQSTQYFGPGTRLTVL.

The V call is TRBV5-1, the J call TRBJ2-7; D could derive from TRBD1 or TRBD2 (7 bases each). CDR1 is SGHRS, CDR2 YFSETQ, per germline. The germline V and J ends were trimmed by 4 bases and 5 bases, with 16 bases remaining between them. The CDR3 runs to 14 residues. The CDR3 DNA is TGCGCCAGCAGCGGACTAGGGGGCCTCGACGAGCAGTACTTC. Translation gives CASSGLGGLDEQYF.